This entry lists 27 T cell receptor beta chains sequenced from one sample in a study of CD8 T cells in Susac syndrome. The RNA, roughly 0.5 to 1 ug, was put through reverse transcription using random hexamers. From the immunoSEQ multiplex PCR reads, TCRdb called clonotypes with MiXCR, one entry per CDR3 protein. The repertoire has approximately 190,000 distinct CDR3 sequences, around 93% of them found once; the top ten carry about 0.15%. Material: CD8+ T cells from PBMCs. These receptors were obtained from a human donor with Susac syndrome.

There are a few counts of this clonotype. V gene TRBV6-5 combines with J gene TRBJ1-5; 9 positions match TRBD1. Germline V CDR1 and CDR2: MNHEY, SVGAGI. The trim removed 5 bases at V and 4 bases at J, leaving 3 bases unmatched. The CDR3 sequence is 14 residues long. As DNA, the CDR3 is TGTGCCAGCAGTCCCGGGACAGGGAATCAGCCCCAGCATTTT. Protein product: CASSPGTGNQPQHF.

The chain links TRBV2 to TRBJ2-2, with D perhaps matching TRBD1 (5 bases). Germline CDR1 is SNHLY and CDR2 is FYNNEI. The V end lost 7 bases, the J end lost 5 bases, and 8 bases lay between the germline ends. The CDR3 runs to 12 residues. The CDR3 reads CASTQGTGELFF. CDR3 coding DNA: TGTGCCAGCACTCAGGGAACCGGGGAGCTGTTTTTT.

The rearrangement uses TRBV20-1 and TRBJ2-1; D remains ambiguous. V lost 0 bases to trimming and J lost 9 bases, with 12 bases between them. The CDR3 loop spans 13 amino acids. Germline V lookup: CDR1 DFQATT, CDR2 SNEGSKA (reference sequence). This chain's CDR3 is CSARDLDLGEQFF. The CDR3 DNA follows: TGCAGTGCTAGAGATCTCGACCTCGGTGAGCAGTTCTTC.

In nucleotides, the CDR3 is TGTGCCAGCAGTTACGGGACTGGTGAGCAGTACTTC. As protein: CASSYGTGEQYF. V gene TRBV7-9 combines with J gene TRBJ2-7; perhaps TRBD2 as D (6 bases). Trimming shortened V by 6 bases and J by 7 bases, and 13 bases separated the two germline ends. This CDR3 has 12 residues. Germline CDR1 and CDR2: SEHNR and FQNEAQ (reference sequence).

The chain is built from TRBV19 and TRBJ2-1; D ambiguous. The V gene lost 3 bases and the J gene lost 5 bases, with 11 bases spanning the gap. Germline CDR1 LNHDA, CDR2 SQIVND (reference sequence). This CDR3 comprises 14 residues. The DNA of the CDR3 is TGTGCCAGTAGTATCGGGCAGCTCCACAATGAGCAGTTCTTC. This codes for CASSIGQLHNEQFF.

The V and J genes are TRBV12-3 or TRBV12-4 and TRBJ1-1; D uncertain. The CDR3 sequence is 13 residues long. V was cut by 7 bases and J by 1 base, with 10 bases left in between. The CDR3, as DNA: TGTGCCAGCAAAATGTCAGGGAACACTGAAGCTTTCTTT. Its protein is CASKMSGNTEAFF.

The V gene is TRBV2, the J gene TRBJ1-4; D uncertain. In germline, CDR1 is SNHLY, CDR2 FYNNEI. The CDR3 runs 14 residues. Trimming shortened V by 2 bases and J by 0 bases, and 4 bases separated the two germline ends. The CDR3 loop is CASSELTTNEKLFF. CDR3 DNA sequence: TGTGCCAGCAGTGAACTAACAACTAATGAAAAACTGTTTTTT.

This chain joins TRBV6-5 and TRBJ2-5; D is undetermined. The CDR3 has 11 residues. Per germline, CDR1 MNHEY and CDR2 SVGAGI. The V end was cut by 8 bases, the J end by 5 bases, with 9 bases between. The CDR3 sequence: CASGAWETQYF. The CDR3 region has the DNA TGTGCCAGCGGAGCTTGGGAGACCCAGTACTTC.

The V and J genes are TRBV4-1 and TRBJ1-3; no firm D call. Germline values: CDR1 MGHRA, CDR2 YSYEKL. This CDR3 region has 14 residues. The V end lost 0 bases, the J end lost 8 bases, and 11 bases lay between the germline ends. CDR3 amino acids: CASSQDEGTDTIYF. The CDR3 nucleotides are TGCGCCAGCAGCCAAGATGAAGGAACGGACACCATATATTTT.

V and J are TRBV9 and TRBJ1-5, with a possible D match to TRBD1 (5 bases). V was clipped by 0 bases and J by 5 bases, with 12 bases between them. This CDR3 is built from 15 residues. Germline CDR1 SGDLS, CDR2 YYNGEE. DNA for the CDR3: TGTGCCAGCAGCGTAGGCACAGGCATCCATCAGCCCCAGCATTTT. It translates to CASSVGTGIHQPQHF.

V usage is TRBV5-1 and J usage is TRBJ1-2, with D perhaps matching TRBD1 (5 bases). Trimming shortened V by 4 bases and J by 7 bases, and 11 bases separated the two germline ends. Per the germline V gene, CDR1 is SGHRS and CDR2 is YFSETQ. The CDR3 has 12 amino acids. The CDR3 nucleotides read TGCGCCAGCAGCCCTGGAGGGGCTGGCTACACCTTC. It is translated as CASSPGGAGYTF.

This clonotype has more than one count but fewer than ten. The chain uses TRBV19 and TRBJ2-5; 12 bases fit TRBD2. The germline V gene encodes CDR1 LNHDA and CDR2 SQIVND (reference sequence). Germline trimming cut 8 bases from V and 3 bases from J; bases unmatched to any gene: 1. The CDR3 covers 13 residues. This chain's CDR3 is CASSSGGEETQYF. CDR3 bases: TGTGCCAGTTCTAGCGGGGGGGAAGAGACCCAGTACTTC.

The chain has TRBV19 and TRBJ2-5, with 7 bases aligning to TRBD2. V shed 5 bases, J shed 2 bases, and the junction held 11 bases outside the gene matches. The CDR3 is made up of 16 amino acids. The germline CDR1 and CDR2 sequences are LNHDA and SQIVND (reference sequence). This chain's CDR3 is CASSPTAGGSQETQYF. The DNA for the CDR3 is TGTGCCAGTAGTCCTACCGCAGGCGGGAGTCAAGAGACCCAGTACTTC. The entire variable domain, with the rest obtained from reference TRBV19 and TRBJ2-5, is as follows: DGGITQSPKYLFRKEGQNVTLSCEQNLNHDAMYWYRQDPGQGLRLIYYSQIVNDFQKGDIAEGYSVSREKKESFPLTVTSAQKNPTAFYLCASSPTAGGSQETQYFGPGTRLLVL.

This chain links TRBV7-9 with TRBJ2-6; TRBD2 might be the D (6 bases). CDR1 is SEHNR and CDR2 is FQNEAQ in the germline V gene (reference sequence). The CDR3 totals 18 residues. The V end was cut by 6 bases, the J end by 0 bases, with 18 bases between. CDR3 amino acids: CASSTPNRELSGANVLTF. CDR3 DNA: TGTGCCAGCAGTACCCCCAACCGGGAGCTCTCTGGGGCCAACGTCCTGACTTTC. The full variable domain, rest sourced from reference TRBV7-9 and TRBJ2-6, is DTGVSQNPRHKITKRGQNVTFRCDPISEHNRLYWYRQTLGQGPEFLTYFQNEAQLEKSRLLSDRFSAERPKGSFSTLEIQRTEQGDSAMYLCASSTPNRELSGANVLTFGAGSRLTVL.

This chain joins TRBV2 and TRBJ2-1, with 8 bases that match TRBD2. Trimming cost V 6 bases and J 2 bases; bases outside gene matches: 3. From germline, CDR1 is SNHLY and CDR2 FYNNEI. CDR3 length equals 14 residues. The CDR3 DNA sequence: TGTGCCAGCAGAGTTAGCGGGACCTACAATGAGCAGTTCTTC. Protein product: CASRVSGTYNEQFF. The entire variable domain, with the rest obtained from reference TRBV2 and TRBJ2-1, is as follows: EPEVTQTPSHQVTQMGQEVILRCVPISNHLYFYWYRQILGQKVEFLVSFYNNEISEKSEIFDDQFSVERPDGSNFTLKIRSTKLEDSAMYFCASRVSGTYNEQFFGPGTRLTVL.

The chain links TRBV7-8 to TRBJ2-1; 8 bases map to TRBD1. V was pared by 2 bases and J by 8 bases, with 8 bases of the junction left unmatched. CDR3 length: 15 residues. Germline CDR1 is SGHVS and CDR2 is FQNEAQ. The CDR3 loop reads CASSLSRTGFHEQFF. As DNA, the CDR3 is TGTGCCAGCAGCTTATCACGGACAGGGTTCCATGAGCAGTTCTTC. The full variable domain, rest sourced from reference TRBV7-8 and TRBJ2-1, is GAGVSQSPRYKVAKRGQDVALRCDPISGHVSLFWYQQALGQGPEFLTYFQNEAQLDKSGLPSDRFFAERPEGSVSTLKIQRTQQEDSAVYLCASSLSRTGFHEQFFGPGTRLTVL.

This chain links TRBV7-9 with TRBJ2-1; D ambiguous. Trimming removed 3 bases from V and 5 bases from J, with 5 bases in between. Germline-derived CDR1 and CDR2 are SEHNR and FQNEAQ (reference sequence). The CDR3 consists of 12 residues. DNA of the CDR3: TGTGCCAGCAGCTTCTTCGACAATGAGCAGTTCTTC. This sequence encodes CASSFFDNEQFF.

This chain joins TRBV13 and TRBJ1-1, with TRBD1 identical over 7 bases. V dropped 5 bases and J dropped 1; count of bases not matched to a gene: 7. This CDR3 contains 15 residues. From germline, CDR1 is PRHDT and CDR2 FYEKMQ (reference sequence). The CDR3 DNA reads TGTGCCAGCAGCGTCTGGGACAGACCGAACACTGAAGCTTTCTTT. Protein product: CASSVWDRPNTEAFF.

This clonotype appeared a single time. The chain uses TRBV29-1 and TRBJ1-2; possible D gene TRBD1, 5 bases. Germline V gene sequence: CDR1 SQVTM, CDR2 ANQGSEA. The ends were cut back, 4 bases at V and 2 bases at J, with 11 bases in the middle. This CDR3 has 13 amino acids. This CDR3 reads CSVGGGPNYGYTF. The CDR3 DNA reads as TGCAGCGTTGGGGGGGGACCAAACTATGGCTACACCTTC.

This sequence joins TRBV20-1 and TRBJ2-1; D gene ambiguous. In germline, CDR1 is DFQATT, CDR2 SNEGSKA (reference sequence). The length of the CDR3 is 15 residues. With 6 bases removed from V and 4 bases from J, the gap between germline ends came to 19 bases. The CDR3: CSANALGVGYNEQFF. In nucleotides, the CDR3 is TGCAGTGCCAATGCCTTAGGAGTGGGTTACAATGAGCAGTTCTTC.

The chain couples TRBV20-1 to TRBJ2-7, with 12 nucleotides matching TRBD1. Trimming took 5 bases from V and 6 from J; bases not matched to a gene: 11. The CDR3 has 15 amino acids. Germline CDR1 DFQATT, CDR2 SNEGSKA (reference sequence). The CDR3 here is CSAWLRGTGGSEQYF. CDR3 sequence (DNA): TGCAGTGCTTGGCTCCGGGGGACAGGGGGCTCCGAGCAGTACTTC.

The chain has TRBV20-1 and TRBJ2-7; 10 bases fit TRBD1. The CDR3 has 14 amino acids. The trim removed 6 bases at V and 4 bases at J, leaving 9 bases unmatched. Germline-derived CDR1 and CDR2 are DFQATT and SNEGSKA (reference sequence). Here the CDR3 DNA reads TGCAGTGCAATGGGACAGGGGATGCGATACGAGCAGTACTTC. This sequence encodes CSAMGQGMRYEQYF.

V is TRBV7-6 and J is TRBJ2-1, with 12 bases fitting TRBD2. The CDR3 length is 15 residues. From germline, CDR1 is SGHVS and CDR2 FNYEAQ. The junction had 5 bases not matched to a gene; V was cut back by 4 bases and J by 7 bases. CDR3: CASSWGLAGSNEQFF. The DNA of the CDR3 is TGTGCCAGCAGCTGGGGACTAGCGGGTAGTAATGAGCAGTTCTTC.

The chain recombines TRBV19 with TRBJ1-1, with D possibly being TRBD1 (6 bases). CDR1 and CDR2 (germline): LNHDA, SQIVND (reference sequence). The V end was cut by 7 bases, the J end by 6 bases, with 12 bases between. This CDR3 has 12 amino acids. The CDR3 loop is CASKKGGPEAFF. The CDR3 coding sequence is TGTGCCAGTAAAAAGGGGGGGCCTGAAGCTTTCTTT.

CDR3 nucleotide sequence: TGTGCCAGCAGTTCATCCGGACAGGGTGTGGGCTACACCTTC. This encodes CASSSSGQGVGYTF. The chain links TRBV12-3 or TRBV12-4 to TRBJ1-2; 8 bases line up with TRBD1. V dropped 4 bases and J dropped 8; count of bases not matched to a gene: 9. CDR3 size: 14 residues.

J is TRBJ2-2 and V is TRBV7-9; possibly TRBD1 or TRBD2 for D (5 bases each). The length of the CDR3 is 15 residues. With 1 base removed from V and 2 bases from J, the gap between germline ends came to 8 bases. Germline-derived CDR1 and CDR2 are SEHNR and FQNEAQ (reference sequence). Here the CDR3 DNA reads TGTGCCAGCAGCTTAGATGGGGGAAACACCGGGGAGCTGTTTTTT. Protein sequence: CASSLDGGNTGELFF.

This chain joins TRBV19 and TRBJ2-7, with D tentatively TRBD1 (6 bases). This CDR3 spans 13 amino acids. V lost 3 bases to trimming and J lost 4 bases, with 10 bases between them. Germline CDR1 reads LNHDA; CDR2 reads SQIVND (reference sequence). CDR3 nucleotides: TGTGCCAGTAGTATCTGGGGGCAATACGAGCAGTACTTC. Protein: CASSIWGQYEQYF.